A selection of T cell receptor beta chains follows, all from one sample in a study of T cells in Graves' hyperthyroidism and ophthalmopathy. TCRdb called the multiplex PCR reads again in MiXCR, with one record for every CDR3 protein. Of 400,000 to 500,000 distinct CDR3 sequences listed, 14% to 15% are singletons. Sequenced material: blood. The receptors stem from a man between 18 and 29 years old with Graves' ophthalmopathy. Both conserved end residues are part of each CDR3. D genes are given only for firm matches. Size is stated for part of the rows, as once, few or many counts, or as a class when the clone is expanded.

D,J,size,V,CDR3,DNA
NA,TRBJ2-7,NA,TRBV5-1,CASSMGPYSYEQYF,TGCGCCAGCAGTATGGGTCCTTACTCCTACGAGCAGTACTTC
NA,TRBJ1-5,many,TRBV27,CASSLSPLRLDSNQPQHF,TGTGCCAGCAGTTTATCTCCCCTTAGACTTGATAGCAATCAGCCCCAGCATTTT
NA,TRBJ1-1,NA,TRBV25-1,CASSKASTEAFF,TGTGCCAGCAGTAAGGCGAGCACTGAAGCTTTCTTT
NA,TRBJ2-7,NA,TRBV12-3/TRBV12-4,CASSASKDYYEQYF,TGTGCCAGCAGTGCAAGCAAAGATTACTACGAGCAGTACTTC
TRBD1,TRBJ2-5,NA,TRBV3-1,CASSPQGGSPPETQYF,TGTGCCAGCAGTCCCCAAGGGGGCAGCCCCCCAGAGACCCAGTACTTC
NA,TRBJ1-5,few,TRBV19,CASSTLSPRQPQHF,TGTGCCAGTAGTACATTATCGCCTAGGCAGCCCCAGCATTTT
NA,TRBJ2-5,NA,TRBV19,CASNMLAQQETQYF,TGTGCCAGTAATATGTTGGCACAGCAAGAGACCCAGTACTTC
NA,TRBJ2-5,few,TRBV20-1,CSGGVQETQYF,TGCAGTGGAGGGGTTCAAGAGACCCAGTACTTC
NA,TRBJ2-3,few,TRBV19,CASSIRQDTDTQYF,TGTGCCAGTAGTATAAGGCAGGACACAGATACGCAGTATTTT
NA,TRBJ1-5,NA,TRBV29-1,CSVGGLSQPQHF,TGCAGCGTAGGGGGATTGTCTCAGCCCCAGCATTTT
NA,TRBJ1-5,NA,TRBV20-1,CSARRENLYSNQPQHF,TGCAGTGCTAGAAGGGAGAATCTCTATAGCAATCAGCCCCAGCATTTT
TRBD2,TRBJ2-1,many,TRBV7-9,CASSTGGGYNEQFF,TGTGCCAGCAGCACCGGCGGGGGCTACAATGAGCAGTTCTTC
NA,TRBJ2-4,NA,TRBV4-1,CASSHRAPGYKNIQYF,TGCGCCAGCAGCCACCGGGCCCCAGGGTACAAAAACATTCAGTACTTC
NA,TRBJ1-5,few,TRBV6-1,CASSVWGSNQPQHF,TGTGCCAGCAGTGTCTGGGGGAGCAATCAGCCCCAGCATTTT
NA,TRBJ1-1,many,TRBV19,CASSGGFTEAFF,TGTGCCAGTAGTGGTGGGTTCACTGAAGCTTTCTTT
TRBD2,TRBJ2-3,few,TRBV11-1,CASSLPGTSGSAIDTQYF,TGTGCCAGCAGCTTACCAGGGACTAGCGGGAGTGCTATAGATACGCAGTATTTT
TRBD1,TRBJ1-2,many,TRBV6-1,CASSEGTGGYGYTF,TGTGCCAGCAGTGAAGGGACAGGGGGCTATGGCTACACCTTC
NA,TRBJ2-7,few,TRBV7-9,CASSYPGRVDEQYF,TGTGCCAGCAGCTACCCTGGCAGGGTCGACGAGCAGTACTTC
TRBD1,TRBJ1-1,NA,TRBV5-1,CASYTGQGSGTEAFF,TGCGCCAGCTACACGGGACAGGGGTCAGGAACTGAAGCTTTCTTT
TRBD1,TRBJ2-4,NA,TRBV12-3/TRBV12-4,CASSLASGDRQNIQYF,TGTGCCAGCAGTTTAGCCTCCGGGGACAGGCAAAACATTCAGTACTTC
TRBD1,TRBJ2-7,once,TRBV5-1,CASSWMPGQGARGFEQYF,TGTGCCAGCAGCTGGATGCCGGGACAGGGGGCGCGGGGATTCGAGCAGTACTTC
NA,TRBJ1-4,few,TRBV19,CASSSLSGVGTNEKLFF,TGTGCCAGTAGTTCTCTGTCGGGGGTCGGAACTAATGAAAAACTGTTTTTT
TRBD1,TRBJ2-7,many,TRBV5-1,CASSPQGQGDYEQYF,TGCGCCAGCAGCCCCCAGGGACAGGGGGACTACGAGCAGTACTTC
NA,TRBJ2-2,many,TRBV24-1,CATSDPTGELFF,TGTGCCACCAGTGACCCCACCGGGGAGCTGTTTTTT
NA,TRBJ1-2,many,TRBV20-1,CSAWPGAYGYTF,TGCAGTGCTTGGCCGGGGGCCTATGGCTACACCTTC
TRBD1,TRBJ1-1,many,TRBV20-1,CSARGDRANTEAFF,TGCAGTGCTAGGGGGGACAGGGCAAACACTGAAGCTTTCTTT
TRBD1,TRBJ2-3,many,TRBV11-2,CASSQGEDTQYF,TGTGCCAGCAGCCAGGGGGAAGATACGCAGTATTTT
TRBD2,TRBJ2-2,few,TRBV19,CASSILAGALGELFF,TGTGCCAGTAGTATCCTAGCGGGAGCTCTCGGGGAGCTGTTTTTT
TRBD1,TRBJ1-5,NA,TRBV27,CASRQGWSNQPQHF,TGTGCCAGCCGACAGGGTTGGAGCAATCAGCCCCAGCATTTT
TRBD2,TRBJ2-3,NA,TRBV12-3/TRBV12-4,CASSFSASGSPPDTQYF,TGTGCCAGCAGTTTCTCGGCTAGCGGGAGTCCGCCAGATACGCAGTATTTT
NA,TRBJ2-2,many,TRBV5-1,CASSPGYGNTGELFF,TGCGCCAGCAGCCCGGGGTATGGCAACACCGGGGAGCTGTTTTTT
TRBD1,TRBJ2-7,NA,TRBV4-1,CASSQPGQGSYEQYF,TGCGCCAGCAGCCAGCCGGGACAGGGGTCCTACGAGCAGTACTTC